This T cell receptor beta chain appears in the sequencing data of a study of response to subunit inactivated influenza vaccine. General study findings and limits: Few additional T cells are recruited per seasonal influenza vaccination, authors suggested.

Using its own MiXCR run on the RT-PCR reads, TCRdb lists one record per CDR3 protein. The table shows under 550,000 distinct CDR3 sequences, with approximately 6.9% occurring only once. This clonotype was counted a few times. Its antigen remains unknown. The CDR3 loop spans 14 amino acids. Between the trimmed V and J ends, which lost 3 bases and 3 bases, there was a span of 9 bases. Germline V gives CDR1 SGHRS, CDR2 YFSETQ. The rearrangement joins TRBV5-1 to TRBJ2-2; D not certain. This specimen consisted of PBMCs from blood, obtained roughly 24 months after vaccination. The clonotype was recovered from a man aged 50 to 69 who received an inactivated influenza vaccine. For the CDR3, the DNA is TGCGCCAGCAGCTCCGTGGTTCACACCGGGGAGCTGTTTTTT. Encoded protein: CASSSVVHTGELFF.